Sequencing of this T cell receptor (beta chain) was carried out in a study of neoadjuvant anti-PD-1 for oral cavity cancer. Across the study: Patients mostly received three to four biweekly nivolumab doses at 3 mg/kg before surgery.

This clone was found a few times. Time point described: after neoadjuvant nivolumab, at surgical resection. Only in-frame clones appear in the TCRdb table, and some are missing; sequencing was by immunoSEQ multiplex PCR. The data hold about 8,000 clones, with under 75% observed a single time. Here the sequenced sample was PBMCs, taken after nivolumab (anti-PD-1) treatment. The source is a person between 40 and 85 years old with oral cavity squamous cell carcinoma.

The CDR3 bases are TGTGCCAGCAGCTTAGAGTCCGGGGGGAACTATGGCTACACCTTC. The encoded protein is CASSLESGGNYGYTF. This chain uses TRBV7-2 with TRBJ1-2; TRBD1 might be the D (5 bases). The V gene's germline CDR1 is SGHTA and CDR2 FQGNSA. The CDR3 contains 15 residues. V lost 1 base and J 2 bases, leaving 11 bases between the germline ends.